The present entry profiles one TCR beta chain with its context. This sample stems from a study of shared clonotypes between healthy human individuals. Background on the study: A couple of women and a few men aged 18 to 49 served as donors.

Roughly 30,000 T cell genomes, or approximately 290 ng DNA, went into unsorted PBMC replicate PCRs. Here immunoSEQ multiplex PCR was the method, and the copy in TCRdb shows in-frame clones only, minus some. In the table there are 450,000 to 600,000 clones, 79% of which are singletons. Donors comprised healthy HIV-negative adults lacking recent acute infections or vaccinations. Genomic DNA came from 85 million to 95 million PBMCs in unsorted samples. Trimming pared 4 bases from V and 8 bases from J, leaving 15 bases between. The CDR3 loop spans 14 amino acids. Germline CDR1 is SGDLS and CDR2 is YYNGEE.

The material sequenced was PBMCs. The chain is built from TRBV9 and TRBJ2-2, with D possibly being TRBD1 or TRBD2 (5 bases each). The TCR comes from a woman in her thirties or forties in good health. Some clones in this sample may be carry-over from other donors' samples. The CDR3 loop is CASSPRGGRGELFF. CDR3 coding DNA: TGTGCCAGCAGCCCCCGTGGGGGACGAGGGGAGCTGTTTTTT.